The table lists the clone carrying this TCR beta chain with a few counts. Its antigen remains unknown. CDR3 length: 14 amino acids. V dropped 3 bases and J dropped 7; count of bases not matched to a gene: 8. Germline assignment: CDR1 SEHNR and CDR2 FQNEAQ (reference sequence). The data are from a study of T cells after yellow fever vaccination. Study-wide findings and caveats: It was the secondary response that reached its peak faster, day 5 versus 15, but it was weaker.

A 5'RACE template-switching step, the method used to make TCR cDNA, added a universal primer site and UMIs. MiXCR, run by TCRdb on the 5' RACE reads, gives a single entry per CDR3 protein. The table lists 200,000 to 300,000 distinct CDR3 sequences, over 6.5% of them singletons, with around 1.1% in the top ten. The clonotype comes from a man younger than 40 who received the YFV17D yellow fever vaccine. The V call is TRBV7-9, the J call TRBJ2-5, with 7 bases lining up with TRBD2. This sample comprised CD4+ T cells sorted from PBMCs, obtained on the day of the yellow fever booster vaccination. CDR3 sequence reads: CASSLSSGLGTQYF. CDR3 in DNA: TGTGCCAGCAGCTTGAGCAGCGGACTAGGGACCCAGTACTTC.